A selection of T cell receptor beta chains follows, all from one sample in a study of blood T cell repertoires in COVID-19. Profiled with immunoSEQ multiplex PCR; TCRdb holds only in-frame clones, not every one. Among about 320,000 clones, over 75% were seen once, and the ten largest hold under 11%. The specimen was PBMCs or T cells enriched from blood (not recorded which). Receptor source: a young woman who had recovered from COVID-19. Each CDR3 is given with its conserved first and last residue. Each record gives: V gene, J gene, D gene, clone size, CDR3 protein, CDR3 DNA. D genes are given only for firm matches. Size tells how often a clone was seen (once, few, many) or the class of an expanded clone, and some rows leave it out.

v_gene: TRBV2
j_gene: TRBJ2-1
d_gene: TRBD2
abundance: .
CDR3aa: CASSLRLAIMGEQFF
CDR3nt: TGTGCCAGCAGCCTAAGACTAGCGATTATGGGTGAGCAGTTCTTC

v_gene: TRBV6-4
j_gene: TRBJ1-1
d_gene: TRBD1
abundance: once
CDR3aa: CASSDMPGQGAAFF
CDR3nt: TGTGCCAGCAGTGACATGCCGGGACAGGGGGCAGCTTTCTTT

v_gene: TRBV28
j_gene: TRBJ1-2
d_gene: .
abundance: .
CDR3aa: CASRPGSLDYGYTF
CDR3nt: TGTGCCAGCAGGCCCGGATCCCTAGACTATGGCTACACCTTC

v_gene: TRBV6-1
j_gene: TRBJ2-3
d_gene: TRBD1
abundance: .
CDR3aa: CASSEWDRGSRVTQYF
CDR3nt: TGTGCCAGCAGTGAATGGGACAGGGGGTCCAGGGTTACGCAGTATTTT

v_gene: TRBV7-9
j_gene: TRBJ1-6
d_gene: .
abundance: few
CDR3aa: CASSLGGGGGNSPLHF
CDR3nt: TGTGCCAGCAGCTTAGGAGGAGGCGGCGGAAATTCACCCCTCCACTTT

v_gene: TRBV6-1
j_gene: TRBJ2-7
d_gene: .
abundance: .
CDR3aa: CASSDSQDWSSYEQYF
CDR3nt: TGTGCCAGCAGTGATTCCCAGGACTGGAGCTCCTACGAGCAGTACTTC

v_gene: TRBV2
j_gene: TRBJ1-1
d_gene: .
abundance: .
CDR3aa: CASSIEHNIEAFF
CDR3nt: TGTGCCAGCAGTATCGAACACAACATTGAAGCTTTCTTT

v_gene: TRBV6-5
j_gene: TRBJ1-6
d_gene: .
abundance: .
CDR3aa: CASSYDSNSPLHF
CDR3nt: TGTGCCAGCAGTTACGACAGTAATTCACCCCTCCACTTT

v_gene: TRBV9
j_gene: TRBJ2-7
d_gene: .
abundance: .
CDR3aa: CASSPEWAEGEQYF
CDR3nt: TGTGCCAGCAGCCCCGAGTGGGCGGAGGGAGAGCAGTACTTC

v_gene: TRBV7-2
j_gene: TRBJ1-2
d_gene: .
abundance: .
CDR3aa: CASSLGQVANYGYTF
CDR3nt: TGTGCCAGCAGCTTAGGGCAGGTAGCTAACTATGGCTACACCTTC

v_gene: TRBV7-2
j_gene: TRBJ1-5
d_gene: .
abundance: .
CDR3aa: CASSVGLAKPQHF
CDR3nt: TGTGCCAGCAGTGTGGGACTGGCGAAGCCCCAGCATTTT

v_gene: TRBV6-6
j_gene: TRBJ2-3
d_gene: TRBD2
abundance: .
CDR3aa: CASSPLAGVVDTQYF
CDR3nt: TGTGCCAGCAGTCCTCTAGCGGGAGTGGTAGATACGCAGTATTTT

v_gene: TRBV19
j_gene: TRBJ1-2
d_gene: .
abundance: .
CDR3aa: CASSAPTLGHYGYTF
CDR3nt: TGTGCCAGTAGTGCGCCGACCCTGGGGCACTATGGCTACACCTTC

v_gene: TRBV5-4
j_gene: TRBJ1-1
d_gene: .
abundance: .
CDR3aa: CASSFSVGARDTEAFF
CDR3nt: TGTGCCAGCAGCTTCTCGGTGGGGGCGCGGGACACTGAAGCTTTCTTT

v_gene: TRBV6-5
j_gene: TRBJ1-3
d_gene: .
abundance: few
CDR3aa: CATGTPGNTIYF
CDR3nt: TGTGCCACCGGGACTCCTGGAAACACCATATATTTT

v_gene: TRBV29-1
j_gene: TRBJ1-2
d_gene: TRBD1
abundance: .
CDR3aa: CSVGGQGIYGYTF
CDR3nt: TGCAGCGTTGGGGGACAGGGAATCTATGGCTACACCTTC

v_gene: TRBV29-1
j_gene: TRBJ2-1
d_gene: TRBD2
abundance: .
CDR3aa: CSVGTSGGTQEEQFF
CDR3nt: TGCAGCGTGGGGACTAGCGGGGGGACTCAGGAGGAGCAGTTCTTC

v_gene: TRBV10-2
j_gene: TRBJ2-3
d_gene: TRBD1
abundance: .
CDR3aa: CASINRGPHTDTQYF
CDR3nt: TGCGCCAGTATAAACAGGGGGCCCCACACAGATACGCAGTATTTT

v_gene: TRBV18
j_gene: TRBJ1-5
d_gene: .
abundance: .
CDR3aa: CASSPRQANQPQHF
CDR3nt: TGTGCCAGCTCACCACGACAGGCGAATCAGCCCCAGCATTTT

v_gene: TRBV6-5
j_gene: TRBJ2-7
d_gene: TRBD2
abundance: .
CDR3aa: CASSYSSSGSPDEQYF
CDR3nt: TGTGCCAGCAGTTACTCCTCTAGCGGGAGTCCCGACGAGCAGTACTTC

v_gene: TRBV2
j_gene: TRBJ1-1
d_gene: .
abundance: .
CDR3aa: CASHLQGVNTEAFF
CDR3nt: TGTGCCAGCCACCTCCAGGGTGTGAACACTGAAGCTTTCTTT

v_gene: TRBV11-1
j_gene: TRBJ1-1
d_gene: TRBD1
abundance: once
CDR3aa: CASRGQVYTEAFF
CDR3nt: TGTGCCAGCAGGGGACAGGTATACACTGAAGCTTTCTTT

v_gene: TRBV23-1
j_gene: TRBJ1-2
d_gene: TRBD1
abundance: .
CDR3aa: CASSQASWDRGFSLNYGYTF
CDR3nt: TGCGCCAGCAGTCAAGCAAGTTGGGACAGGGGGTTTTCGTTGAACTATGGCTACACCTTC

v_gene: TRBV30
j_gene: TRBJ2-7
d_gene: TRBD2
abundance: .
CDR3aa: CAWSVLAGRYEQYF
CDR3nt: TGTGCCTGGAGTGTACTAGCGGGACGATACGAGCAGTACTTC

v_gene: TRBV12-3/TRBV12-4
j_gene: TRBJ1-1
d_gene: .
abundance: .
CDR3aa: CASSLLNTEAFF
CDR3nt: TGTGCCAGCAGTCTGTTAAACACTGAAGCTTTCTTT

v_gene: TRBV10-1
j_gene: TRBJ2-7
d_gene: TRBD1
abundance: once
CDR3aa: CASSDSGQGNEQYF
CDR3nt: TGCGCCAGCAGTGATTCGGGACAGGGGAACGAGCAGTACTTC

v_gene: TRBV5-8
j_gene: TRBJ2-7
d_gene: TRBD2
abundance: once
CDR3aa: CASSLGATLANEQYF
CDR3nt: TGTGCCAGCAGCTTGGGGGCGACACTAGCGAACGAGCAGTACTTC

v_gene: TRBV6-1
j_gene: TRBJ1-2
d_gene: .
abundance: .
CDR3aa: CASSEAGSYGYTF
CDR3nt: TGTGCCAGCAGTGAAGCGGGCAGCTATGGCTACACCTTC

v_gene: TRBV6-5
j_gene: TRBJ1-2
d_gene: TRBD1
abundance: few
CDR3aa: CASSYSGTAYGYTF
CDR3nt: TGTGCCAGCAGTTACTCAGGGACAGCGTATGGCTACACCTTC

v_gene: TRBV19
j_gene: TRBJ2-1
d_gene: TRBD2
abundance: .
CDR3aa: CASSPPGLAGASEQFF
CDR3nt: TGTGCCAGTAGTCCCCCGGGACTAGCGGGAGCTAGTGAGCAGTTCTTC

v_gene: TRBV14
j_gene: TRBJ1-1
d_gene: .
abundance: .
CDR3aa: CASSQGGGAEAFF
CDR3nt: TGTGCCAGCAGCCAAGGGGGGGGCGCTGAAGCTTTCTTT

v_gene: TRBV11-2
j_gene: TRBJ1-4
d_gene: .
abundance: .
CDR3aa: CASSLIRDGREKLFF
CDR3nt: TGTGCCAGCAGCTTAATCAGGGATGGACGGGAAAAACTGTTTTTT

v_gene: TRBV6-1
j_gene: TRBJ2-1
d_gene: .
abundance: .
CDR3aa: CASSEGIATSEQFF
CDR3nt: TGTGCCAGCAGTGAAGGCATCGCAACTTCAGAGCAGTTCTTC

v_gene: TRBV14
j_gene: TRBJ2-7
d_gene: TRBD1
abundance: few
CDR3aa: CASSQEGQVVQYF
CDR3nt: TGTGCCAGCAGCCAAGAGGGACAGGTCGTGCAGTACTTC

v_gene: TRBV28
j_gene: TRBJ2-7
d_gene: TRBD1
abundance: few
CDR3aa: CASSSPGQGYEQYF
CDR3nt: TGTGCCAGCAGTTCCCCGGGACAGGGGTACGAGCAGTACTTC

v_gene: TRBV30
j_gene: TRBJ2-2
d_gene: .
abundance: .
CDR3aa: CAWSSPPDRSRTGELFF
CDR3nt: TGTGCCTGGAGTTCACCGCCAGACCGTTCGAGGACCGGGGAGCTGTTTTTT

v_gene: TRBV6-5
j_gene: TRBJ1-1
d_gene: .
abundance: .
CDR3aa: CASSSPGDTEAFF
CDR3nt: TGTGCCAGCAGTTCCCCGGGGGATACTGAAGCTTTCTTT

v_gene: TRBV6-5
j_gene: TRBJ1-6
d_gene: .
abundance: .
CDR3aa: CAIAREITSPLHF
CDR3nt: TGTGCCATCGCCCGGGAGATAACTTCACCCCTCCACTTT

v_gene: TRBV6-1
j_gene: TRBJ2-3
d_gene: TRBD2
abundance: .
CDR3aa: CASSEQAGRADTQYF
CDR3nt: TGTGCCAGCAGTGAACAAGCGGGAAGGGCAGATACGCAGTATTTT

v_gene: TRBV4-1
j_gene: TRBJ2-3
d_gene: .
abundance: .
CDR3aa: CASSQVPYRDTQYF
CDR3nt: TGCGCCAGCAGCCAAGTACCCTACAGGGATACGCAGTATTTT

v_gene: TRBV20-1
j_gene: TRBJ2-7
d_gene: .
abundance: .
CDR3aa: CSASTQESYEQYF
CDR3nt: TGCAGTGCTAGTACGCAGGAATCCTACGAGCAGTACTTC

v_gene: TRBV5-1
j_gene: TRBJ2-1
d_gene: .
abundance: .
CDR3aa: CASRQGVAYNEQFF
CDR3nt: TGCGCCAGCAGACAGGGAGTTGCCTACAATGAGCAGTTCTTC

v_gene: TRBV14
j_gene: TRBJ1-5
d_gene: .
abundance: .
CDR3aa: CASREVSVNQPQHF
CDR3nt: TGTGCCAGCAGAGAGGTAAGTGTAAATCAGCCCCAGCATTTT

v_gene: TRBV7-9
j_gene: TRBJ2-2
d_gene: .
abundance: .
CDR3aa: CASSLGGVGTGELFF
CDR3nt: TGTGCCAGCAGCTTAGGAGGAGTTGGTACCGGGGAGCTGTTTTTT

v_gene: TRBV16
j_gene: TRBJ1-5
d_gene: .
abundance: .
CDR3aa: CASSQEGNQPQHF
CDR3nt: TGTGCCAGCAGCCAGGAGGGGAATCAGCCCCAGCATTTT

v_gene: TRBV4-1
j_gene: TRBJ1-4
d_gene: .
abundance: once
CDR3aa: CASSQDGLRSYLANEKLFF
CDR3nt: TGCGCCAGCAGCCAAGATGGGCTAAGGTCGTATCTTGCTAATGAAAAACTGTTTTTT

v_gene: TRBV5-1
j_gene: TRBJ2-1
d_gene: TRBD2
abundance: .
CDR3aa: CASSGDRGGNEQFF
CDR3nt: TGCGCCAGCAGCGGGGACCGGGGAGGGAATGAGCAGTTCTTC

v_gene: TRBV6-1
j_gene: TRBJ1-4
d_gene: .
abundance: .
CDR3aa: CASSEAGRGFYEKLFF
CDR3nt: TGTGCCAGCAGTGAAGCGGGCAGGGGTTTTTATGAAAAACTGTTTTTT

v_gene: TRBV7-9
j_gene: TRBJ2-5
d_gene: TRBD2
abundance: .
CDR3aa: CASSRSGTVRETQYF
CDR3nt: TGTGCCAGCAGTCGGAGCGGGACGGTCCGAGAGACCCAGTACTTC

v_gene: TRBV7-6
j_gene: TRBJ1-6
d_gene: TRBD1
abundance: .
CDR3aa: CASSWSTGPGYSPLHF
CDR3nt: TGTGCCAGCAGCTGGTCGACAGGGCCGGGTTATTCACCCCTCCACTTT

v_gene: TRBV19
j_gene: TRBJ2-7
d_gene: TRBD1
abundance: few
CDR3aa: CASSPGTGDEQYF
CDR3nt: TGTGCCAGTAGTCCAGGGACAGGCGACGAGCAGTACTTC